Each of the 14 T cell receptor beta chains below was sequenced from the same sample in a study of blood T cell repertoires in COVID-19. Data came from immunoSEQ multiplex PCR; TCRdb stores just in-frame clones and leaves some out. Here the sample spans 100,000 to 150,000 clones, approximately 79% being singletons. The sequenced sample was PBMCs or T cells enriched from blood (not recorded which). All receptors come from a man aged 35 to 55 with acute COVID-19.

The chain is built from TRBV6-4 and TRBJ1-2; D might be TRBD1 (6 bases). Trimming took off 3 bases at V and 4 bases at J, with 6 bases between the two ends. Germline CDR1 MRHNA, CDR2 SNTAGT. The CDR3 has 12 residues. The CDR3 here is CASSEQGYGYTF. CDR3 coding DNA: TGTGCCAGCAGTGAACAGGGCTATGGCTACACCTTC.

This rearrangement joins TRBV4-1 to TRBJ2-1; D call uncertain. V gave up 0 bases and J gave up 0 bases, with 9 bases separating them. CDR3 size: 16 residues. CDR1 and CDR2 (germline): MGHRA, YSYEKL. The CDR3 loop reads CASSQEVTASYNEQFF. CDR3 in DNA: TGCGCCAGCAGCCAAGAGGTTACAGCCTCCTACAATGAGCAGTTCTTC.

The chain links TRBV9 to TRBJ2-3; 9 nucleotides agree with TRBD2. The CDR3 runs to 16 residues. J lost 2 bases, V lost 4 bases, and 8 bases had no gene match. CDR1 is SGDLS, CDR2 YYNGEE, per germline. The DNA for the CDR3 is TGTGCCAGCAGCACTTCCGGGACTAGCTACACAGATACGCAGTATTTT. It is translated as CASSTSGTSYTDTQYF.

This clone was counted a few times. The chain is built from TRBV19 and TRBJ1-2; D unresolved. Germline loops: CDR1 LNHDA, CDR2 SQIVND (reference sequence). V lost 3 bases, J lost 6 bases, and 11 bases lay in between. This CDR3 comprises 13 residues. This chain's CDR3 is CASSISIADGYTF. CDR3 bases: TGTGCCAGTAGTATTTCAATCGCGGATGGCTACACCTTC.

This clone showed up just once. The CDR3 DNA reads as TGCGCCAGCAGCTCCGGGACAGGGGGCGCGGGGGCCAAAAACATTCAGTACTTC. It encodes CASSSGTGGAGAKNIQYF. V is TRBV5-1 and J is TRBJ2-4; the match to TRBD1 covers 12 bases. The germline V gene encodes CDR1 SGHRS and CDR2 YFSETQ. The CDR3 has 18 residues. The V gene end was trimmed by 3 bases and the J gene end by 1 base; junction bases not matched to a gene: 8.

The chain joins TRBV18 to TRBJ2-3; 10 bases fit TRBD2. After removal of 0 bases from V and 2 bases from J, the junction contained 5 bases not matched to a gene. The CDR3 runs to 17 residues. CDR1 is KGHSH, CDR2 LQKENI, per germline. The CDR3 loop is CASSPPSSGGYTDTQYF. Written as DNA, the CDR3 is TGTGCCAGCTCACCACCGTCTAGCGGGGGCTACACAGATACGCAGTATTTT.

This clone was seen once. The chain is built from TRBV18 and TRBJ2-5; TRBD1 is a possible D gene (7 bases). The CDR3 spans 16 residues. Germline assignment: CDR1 KGHSH and CDR2 LQKENI. V shed 1 base and J shed 4 bases, with 16 bases lying between them. Written as DNA, the CDR3 is TGTGCCAGCTCACCACTTCAGACAGGGACTGCAGAGACCCAGTACTTC. It specifies CASSPLQTGTAETQYF.

V is TRBV11-3 and J is TRBJ2-1; D is possibly TRBD1 (6 bases). The V gene lost 5 bases and the J gene lost 3 bases, with 11 bases spanning the gap. This CDR3 is 14 amino acids long. The germline gives CDR1 SGHNT, CDR2 YENEEA. The CDR3 DNA sequence: TGTGCCAGCAGCCAGCGACAGGACTACAATGAGCAGTTCTTC. It encodes CASSQRQDYNEQFF.

The chain is built from TRBV18 and TRBJ2-7; tentative D call: TRBD1 (5 bases). Germline assignment: CDR1 KGHSH and CDR2 LQKENI. The CDR3 is made up of 14 amino acids. Trimming removed 0 bases from V and 7 bases from J, with 13 bases in between. The CDR3 region is CASSPPKGLREQYF. CDR3 sequence (DNA): TGTGCCAGCTCACCACCGAAGGGGTTGAGGGAGCAGTACTTC.

This chain uses TRBV4-2 with TRBJ2-3, with 8 bases matching TRBD2. Per germline, CDR1 LGHNA and CDR2 YNFKEQ. The CDR3 runs 17 residues. Trimming at V came to 4 bases and at J to 2 bases, leaving 11 bases not matched to a gene. CDR3 amino acids: CASSLRVTGGPTDTQYF. The CDR3 DNA sequence: TGTGCCAGCAGCCTAAGAGTAACGGGAGGGCCCACAGATACGCAGTATTTT.

The chain combines TRBV6-5 with TRBJ1-6; TRBD1 matches at 9 bases. Germline V gene lookup returns CDR1 MNHEY and CDR2 SVGAGI. The CDR3 is made up of 14 amino acids. V shed 5 bases, J shed 9 bases, and the junction held 5 bases outside the gene matches. This chain's CDR3 is CASSKDRGTSPLHF. As DNA, the CDR3 is TGTGCCAGCAGTAAGGACAGGGGCACTTCACCCCTCCACTTT.

V is TRBV14 and J is TRBJ2-7, with 7 bases lining up with TRBD1. The CDR3 totals 15 residues. In germline, CDR1 is SGHDN, CDR2 FVKESK. With 0 bases clipped from V and 3 bases from J, the junction kept 5 bases outside the gene matches. This chain's CDR3 is CASSQEEGAGYEQYF. The CDR3 region has the DNA TGTGCCAGCAGCCAAGAAGAGGGGGCCGGCTACGAGCAGTACTTC.

The chain uses TRBV5-1 and TRBJ2-7, with 7 bases lining up with TRBD1. With 0 bases clipped from V and 11 bases from J, the junction kept 11 bases outside the gene matches. The CDR3 runs 14 residues. CDR1 is SGHRS, CDR2 YFSETQ, per germline. As DNA, the CDR3 is TGCGCCAGCAGCTTGGGGACAGGTCTTGTCACCGAGTACTTC. Protein: CASSLGTGLVTEYF.

This clone was seen just once. The chain is built from TRBV3-1 (or the pseudogene TRBV3-2) and TRBJ2-2; D gene uncertain. Trimming cost V 4 bases and J 3 bases, with 9 bases left between them. Germline loops: CDR1 LGHDT, CDR2 YNNKEL (reference sequence). The CDR3 totals 14 residues. CDR3 in DNA: TGTGCCAGCAGCCCAGAGGCCGACACCGGGGAGCTGTTTTTT. Protein: CASSPEADTGELFF.